Shown below are 5 T cell receptor beta chains from a single sample sequenced in a study of blood T cell repertoires in COVID-19. TCRdb's table, derived via immunoSEQ multiplex PCR, lists solely in-frame clones and lacks some. The sample carries about 220,000 clones, 85% to 90% recorded once. The specimen sequenced was PBMCs or T cells enriched from blood (not recorded which). These receptors were obtained from a woman aged 50 to 65 with acute COVID-19.

The chain combines TRBV28 with TRBJ1-1; D is ambiguous. Germline V CDR1 and CDR2: MDHEN, SYDVKM. The CDR3 runs 14 residues. The germline V and J ends were trimmed by 2 bases and 1 base, with 8 bases remaining between them. This CDR3 reads CASSLASGNTEAFF. CDR3 DNA: TGTGCCAGCAGTTTAGCCTCGGGGAACACTGAAGCTTTCTTT.

This clone was seen more than once but under ten times. V and J are TRBV6-2 or TRBV6-3 and TRBJ1-5; D perhaps matches TRBD1 (5 bases). Germline V gene sequence: CDR1 MNHEY, CDR2 SVGEGT. The CDR3 totals 16 residues. Trimming stripped 0 bases from V and 1 base from J, with 10 bases between. CDR3 residues: CASSYSGTGSNQPQHF. The CDR3 DNA reads TGTGCCAGCAGTTACTCGGGGACTGGGAGCAATCAGCCCCAGCATTTT.

In the case of this clone: This CDR3 is also generated by other DNA sequences in the sample. This chain links TRBV28 with TRBJ2-7, with no clear D. From germline, CDR1 is MDHEN and CDR2 SYDVKM. The CDR3 covers 12 residues. Trimming left V 3 bases short and J 3 bases short, with 6 bases between. DNA of the CDR3: TGTGCCAGCAGTTTGGCACGCTACGAGCAGTACTTC. It translates to CASSLARYEQYF.

The chain links TRBV28 to TRBJ2-7, with TRBD1 matching 10 bases. Germline-derived CDR1 and CDR2 are MDHEN and SYDVKM. The CDR3 has 15 amino acids. After removal of 6 bases from V and 5 bases from J, the junction contained 10 bases not matched to a gene. CDR3 sequence reads: CASSPSGTGAHEQYF. The CDR3 DNA reads as TGTGCCAGCAGCCCCTCGGGGACAGGGGCCCACGAGCAGTACTTC. Variable domain in full (rest from reference TRBV28 and TRBJ2-7): DVKVTQSSRYLVKRTGEKVFLECVQDMDHENMFWYRQDPGLGLRLIYFSYDVKMKEKGDIPEGYSVSREKKERFSLILESASTNQTSMYLCASSPSGTGAHEQYFGPGTRLTVT.

V gene TRBV18 combines with J gene TRBJ2-1; weak D call: TRBD2 (6 bases). V was clipped by 2 bases and J by 8 bases, with 16 bases between them. The CDR3 runs to 15 residues. The germline CDR1 and CDR2 sequences are KGHSH and LQKENI. The CDR3 nucleotides are TGTGCCAGCTCACCAGCGGGGACCCCCCCGGATGAGCAGTTCTTC. It encodes CASSPAGTPPDEQFF.